This T cell receptor (beta chain) stems from a study of CD8+ T cells in alopecia areata. The wider study: Treated patients were given 5 to 10 mg oral tofacitinib twice daily. Patients given treatment had severity scored by the percentage of scalp area affected.

Points from the study as a whole: One nonresponder makes the tie between baseline CD8+ expansion and response uncertain.

As for treatment: oral pan-JAK inhibitor, 5-10 mg twice daily. Worth noting for this clone: Its target is not known.

Extracted RNA was reverse transcribed, and the resulting cDNA served as sequencing template. Libraries were prepared by immunoSEQ multiplex PCR; TCRdb keeps only in-frame clonotypes and omits some of them. The sample carries about 220,000 clones, more than 45% recorded once. Germline V gene sequence: CDR1 GTSNPN, CDR2 SVGIG (reference sequence). CDR3 length: 13 residues. The V and J ends lost 3 bases and 6 bases respectively, with 14 bases between them. Sequenced here: CD4+ T cells sorted from blood, sampled at week 4, from a patient treated with tofacitinib. The chain recombines TRBV30 with TRBJ1-1; D is ambiguous. This TCR was sampled from a human donor with alopecia areata. Written as DNA, the CDR3 is TGTGCCTGGAGCCCCTCCAGTATCCCTGAAGCTTTCTTT. Its translation is CAWSPSSIPEAFF. The variable domain in full, completed from reference TRBV30 and TRBJ1-1, reads SQTIHQWPATLVQPVGSPLSLECTVEGTSNPNLYWYRQAAGRGLQLLFYSVGIGQISSEVPQNLSASRPQDRQFILSSKKLLLSDSGFYLCAWSPSSIPEAFFGQGTRLTVV.